The clone carrying this T cell receptor (beta chain) was detected ten times or more. Antigen unknown. Unique molecular identifiers were built into the TCRbeta library. TCRdb processed the PCR reads anew with MiXCR; each CDR3 protein has one entry. Of some 200,000 distinct CDR3 sequences listed, roughly 8.1% were seen once; the top ten hold 35%. The data originate from a study of T-cell reconstitution after alpha-beta-depleted transplantation in children. Whole-study results and caveats: Alpha-beta T cells present about two months after transplant were reported to originate from several hundred expanded graft clones. Day-60 TCRbeta diversity that was high in some patients was derived from surviving recipient T cells and thymic progenitors.

Trimming took 1 base from V and 3 from J, leaving 9 bases between them. This CDR3 is built from 13 residues. The germline V gene has CDR1 GTSNPN and CDR2 SVGIG (reference sequence). The origin of this receptor is a male patient aged 2-15 years who had a stem cell transplant for acute myeloid leukemia, so the T cells may come from the graft donor. This chain joins TRBV30 and TRBJ2-5, with a tentative D call TRBD1 (6 bases). The starting material was PBMCs, mostly from graft donor cells, obtained 360 days after TCRalphabeta/CD19-depleted stem cell transplant. The chain's CDR3 is CAWSAQGEETQYF. The CDR3, as DNA: TGTGCCTGGAGTGCACAGGGAGAAGAGACCCAGTACTTC.